The clone carrying this T cell receptor beta chain was seen ten or more times. Its antigen remains unidentified. After 5'RACE with constant-segment primers, TCR alpha and TCR beta cDNA libraries carrying sample barcodes and UMIs were obtained. TCRdb re-called the 5' RACE reads with MiXCR, one entry per CDR3 protein. Of about 560,000 distinct CDR3 sequences detected, approximately 15% appear once; the ten largest clones hold about 7.5%. The CDR3 has 16 amino acids. The V gene's germline CDR1 is MNHEY and CDR2 SMNVEV (reference sequence). V was trimmed by 2 bases and J by 0 bases, leaving 8 bases between them. The entry originates in a study of T-cell memory formation after mild COVID-19. Across the study: The TCR clusters were mostly specific to one donor.

Overall study findings and caveats: Among clones peaking at day 37 in the second wave, SARS-CoV-2 specificity remained unconfirmed. There was a balanced CD4/CD8 profile in clones contracting day 15 to 85, and later expanders leaned CD4+.

Sequencing was performed on PBMCs or a T cell subset sorted from them (not recorded which). This chain links TRBV27 with TRBJ2-6; D unclear. This TCR was sampled from an adult woman who had mild COVID-19 (a few samples of this study predate the infection). Cell type and time point are not known. As DNA, the CDR3 is TGTGCCAGCAGTTTAAGGGCAACCTCTGGGGCCAACGTCCTGACTTTC. Protein product: CASSLRATSGANVLTF.